Each of the 28 T cell receptor beta chains below was sequenced from the same sample in a study of spatial heterogeneity in lung cancer. MiXCR, run by TCRdb on the 5' RACE reads, gives a single entry per CDR3 protein. Of about 80,000 distinct CDR3 sequences listed, about 7.8% are singletons. As to time point: sample taken at primary tumor resection. The starting material was PBMCs, obtained at surgery. These receptors came from a male donor with early-stage non-small cell lung cancer.

The rearrangement joins TRBV5-5 to TRBJ2-7; TRBD1 might be the D (7 bases). CDR1 and CDR2 (germline): SGHKS, YYEKEE (reference sequence). The CDR3 spans 17 residues. V gave up 1 base and J gave up 6 bases, with 23 bases separating them. The CDR3 spells CASSLWRDLVTGAEQYF. Written as DNA, the CDR3 is TGTGCCAGCAGCTTGTGGAGGGATCTAGTTACAGGGGCCGAGCAGTACTTC.

V and J are TRBV29-1 and TRBJ2-3; 9 bases line up with TRBD1. The junction had 7 bases not matched to a gene; V was cut back by 5 bases and J by 7 bases. Germline loops: CDR1 SQVTM, CDR2 ANQGSEA. The CDR3 covers 13 residues. The DNA for the CDR3 is TGCAGCGTTAAGAGGGACAGGGACCATACGCAGTATTTT. This gives the protein CSVKRDRDHTQYF.

This clonotype was detected ten times or more. J is TRBJ2-1 and V is TRBV11-1; 8 nucleotides align to TRBD2. Trimming at V came to 6 bases and at J to 0 bases, leaving 4 bases not matched to a gene. The length of the CDR3 is 15 residues. CDR1 SGHAT and CDR2 FQDESV come from the germline V gene (reference sequence). The CDR3 sequence: CASSYSGNSYNEQFF. CDR3 bases: TGTGCCAGCAGTTATAGCGGGAACTCCTACAATGAGCAGTTCTTC.

The rearrangement links TRBV12-3 or TRBV12-4 to TRBJ1-1; 7 bases fit TRBD1. Losses at the gene ends were 5 bases for V and 3 bases for J; bases not matched to a gene: 6. This CDR3 has 14 amino acids. CDR3 DNA: TGTGCCAGCAGTCCCGGACAGGCGTACACTGAAGCTTTCTTT. Translation gives CASSPGQAYTEAFF.

This clonotype appeared a few times. The V gene is TRBV6-5, the J gene TRBJ1-4; 9 bases are shared with TRBD1. Unmatched junction bases numbered 15, after V lost 10 bases and J lost 0 bases. CDR1 is MNHEY and CDR2 is SVGAGI in the germline V gene. There are 18 residues in the CDR3. In DNA form, the CDR3 reads TGTGCCATCCTACGACGCCGGGACAGGGCTGCAACTAATGAAAAACTGTTTTTT. Translating it yields CAILRRRDRAATNEKLFF.

This clonotype was found many times. The chain joins TRBV29-1 to TRBJ1-1, with TRBD1 matching 8 bases. The CDR3 is 14 amino acids. With V trimmed by 7 bases and J by 10 bases, 17 bases remained unmatched. CDR1 SQVTM and CDR2 ANQGSEA come from the germline V gene. Written as DNA, the CDR3 is TGCAGCGCGTACTTTCAGGGGGCCGTGGAGGGAGCTTTCTTT. This gives the protein CSAYFQGAVEGAFF. Together with reference TRBV29-1 and TRBJ1-1, the CDR3 gives the full variable domain: SAVISQKPSRDICQRGTSLTIQCQVDSQVTMMFWYRQQPGQSLTLIATANQGSEATYESGFVIDKFPISRPNLTFSTLTVSNMSPEDSSIYLCSAYFQGAVEGAFFGQGTRLTVV.

This clonotype has a handful of counts. The chain is built from TRBV7-9 and TRBJ2-1; unclear D gene. The V end lost 3 bases, the J end lost 4 bases, and 7 bases lay between the germline ends. From germline, CDR1 is SEHNR and CDR2 FQNEAQ (reference sequence). The CDR3 totals 13 residues. CDR3 nucleotide sequence: TGTGCCAGCAGCTTTCAAGAGTACAATGAGCAGTTCTTC. As protein: CASSFQEYNEQFF.

In its sample, this clonotype was seen many times. CDR3 protein: CSVVGETEAFF. The CDR3 region has the DNA TGCAGCGTTGTGGGAGAGACTGAAGCTTTCTTT. The chain combines TRBV29-1 with TRBJ1-1, with D uncertain. V was cut by 4 bases and J by 5 bases, with 8 bases left in between. Per germline, CDR1 SQVTM and CDR2 ANQGSEA. CDR3 length: 11 residues.

This clonotype showed up just a few times. CDR3 loop: CASSEGSGDNTEAFF. The CDR3 DNA sequence: TGTGCCAGCAGCGAAGGGTCAGGGGACAACACTGAAGCTTTCTTT. V is TRBV9 and J is TRBJ1-1; possible D gene TRBD1, 6 bases. V lost 3 bases to trimming and J lost 2 bases, with 14 bases between them. Germline lookup yields CDR1 SGDLS and CDR2 YYNGEE. The CDR3 runs to 15 residues. The full variable domain, completed using reference TRBV9 and TRBJ1-1, is DSGVTQTPKHLITATGQRVTLRCSPRSGDLSVYWYQQSLDQGLQFLIQYYNGEERAKGNILERFSAQQFPDLHSELNLSSLELGDSALYFCASSEGSGDNTEAFFGQGTRLTVV.

This clonotype has more than one count but fewer than ten. The chain employs TRBV12-3 or TRBV12-4 and TRBJ2-7; 12 bases map to TRBD1. Trimming took 6 bases from V and 6 from J; bases not matched to a gene: 12. The CDR3 spans 16 residues. The CDR3 is CASSQSWRDRGREQYF. In nucleotides, the CDR3 is TGTGCCAGCAGCCAATCTTGGCGGGACAGGGGGCGCGAGCAGTACTTC.

This clonotype appeared many times. J is TRBJ2-2 and V is TRBV7-9; D not resolved. The CDR3 runs to 12 residues. Germline V lookup: CDR1 SEHNR, CDR2 FQNEAQ (reference sequence). Trimming pared 3 bases from V and 6 bases from J, leaving 5 bases between. The DNA of the CDR3 is TGTGCCAGCAGCTTCACTGCCGGGGAGCTGTTTTTT. Translated: CASSFTAGELFF.

The chain uses TRBV12-3 or TRBV12-4 and TRBJ1-2; 9 positions agree with TRBD1. The CDR3 spans 15 residues. The trim removed 5 bases at V and 4 bases at J, leaving 8 bases unmatched. The CDR3, as DNA: TGTGCCAGCAGTAGCGCAGGGACAGGGACCTATGGCTACACCTTC. As protein: CASSSAGTGTYGYTF.

This clonotype occurred a few times. The V gene is TRBV11-1, the J gene TRBJ2-5, with a weak D call TRBD1 (6 bases). This CDR3 spans 13 amino acids. Germline CDR1 and CDR2: SGHAT and FQDESV (reference sequence). V was trimmed by 5 bases and J by 2 bases, leaving 9 bases between them. The CDR3 sequence: CASSHRDQETQYF. DNA for the CDR3: TGTGCCAGCAGCCACAGGGATCAAGAGACCCAGTACTTC.

This clonotype appeared a few times. V is TRBV29-1 and J is TRBJ1-1, with TRBD1 identical over 8 bases. The CDR3 contains 13 residues. Losses at the gene ends were 3 bases for V and 5 bases for J; bases not matched to a gene: 5. Per germline, CDR1 SQVTM and CDR2 ANQGSEA. For the CDR3, the DNA is TGCAGCGTTGACCCAGGGGGCTGGACTGAAGCTTTCTTT. Translating gives CSVDPGGWTEAFF. The whole variable domain, remainder taken from reference TRBV29-1 and TRBJ1-1, is SAVISQKPSRDICQRGTSLTIQCQVDSQVTMMFWYRQQPGQSLTLIATANQGSEATYESGFVIDKFPISRPNLTFSTLTVSNMSPEDSSIYLCSVDPGGWTEAFFGQGTRLTVV.

In the case of this clonotype: With a much larger clone just one base away, this may be a read error. This chain joins TRBV6-6 and TRBJ1-2; no clear D gene. The V gene lost 5 bases and the J gene lost 4 bases, with 11 bases spanning the gap. Germline V gene sequence: CDR1 MNHNY, CDR2 SVGAGI (reference sequence). The CDR3 consists of 13 residues. CDR3 sequence reads: CASSPGQFYGYTF. DNA of the CDR3: TGTGCCAGCAGTCCCGGGCAGTTCTATGGCTACACCTTC.

This chain uses TRBV18 with TRBJ1-1, with no clear D. The V end was cut by 3 bases, the J end by 1 base, with 9 bases between. The CDR3 sequence is 14 residues long. Germline V gene sequence: CDR1 KGHSH, CDR2 LQKENI. The CDR3 DNA follows: TGTGCCAGCTCACCCCAACAAACGAACACTGAAGCTTTCTTT. This gives the protein CASSPQQTNTEAFF.

This clonotype was seen ten or more times. V gene TRBV12-3 or TRBV12-4 combines with J gene TRBJ1-5; no reliable D call. This CDR3 is built from 12 residues. The V end was cut by 5 bases, the J end by 4 bases, with 6 bases between. In DNA, the CDR3 is TGTGCCAGCAGTCTCCTAAATCAGCCCCAGCATTTT. Protein product: CASSLLNQPQHF.

This clonotype was counted many times. The V and J genes are TRBV9 and TRBJ1-6, with 8 bases lining up with TRBD1. The CDR3 sequence is 14 residues long. Germline loops: CDR1 SGDLS, CDR2 YYNGEE. Trimming cost V 2 bases and J 6 bases; bases outside gene matches: 1. The CDR3 loop reads CASSVRGLNSPLHF. In DNA, the CDR3 is TGTGCCAGCAGCGTCAGGGGGCTTAATTCACCCCTCCACTTT.

The V gene is TRBV19, the J gene TRBJ2-2, with 10 bases matching TRBD2. Trimming took 3 bases from V and 11 from J; bases not matched to a gene: 6. The CDR3 runs to 14 residues. Per germline, CDR1 LNHDA and CDR2 SQIVND (reference sequence). CDR3 region: CASSISSGRAELFF. DNA of the CDR3: TGTGCCAGTAGTATCTCGAGCGGGAGGGCCGAGCTGTTTTTT. Variable domain in full (rest from reference TRBV19 and TRBJ2-2): DGGITQSPKYLFRKEGQNVTLSCEQNLNHDAMYWYRQDPGQGLRLIYYSQIVNDFQKGDIAEGYSVSREKKESFPLTVTSAQKNPTAFYLCASSISSGRAELFFGEGSRLTVL.

In this sample, this clonotype turned up many times. This sequence joins TRBV7-2 and TRBJ2-1; D unresolved. Per the germline V gene, CDR1 is SGHTA and CDR2 is FQGNSA. Between the trimmed V and J ends, which lost 1 base and 0 bases, there was a span of 4 bases. The CDR3 loop spans 14 amino acids. The CDR3 sequence: CASSLEGSYNEQFF. In DNA form, the CDR3 reads TGTGCCAGCAGCTTAGAGGGCTCCTACAATGAGCAGTTCTTC.

This clonotype has at least ten counts. The chain combines TRBV18 with TRBJ1-1; no clear D gene. CDR1 is KGHSH and CDR2 is LQKENI in the germline V gene. The ends were cut back, 3 bases at V and 7 bases at J, with 15 bases in the middle. The CDR3 length is 14 residues. DNA of the CDR3: TGTGCCAGCTCACCCATCCAGGCCATAGGTGAAGCTTTCTTT. Amino acids: CASSPIQAIGEAFF.

This chain uses TRBV7-3 with TRBJ1-1; D is unclear. The CDR3 extends over 13 amino acids. Germline-derived CDR1 and CDR2 are SGHTA and FQGTGA. V was shortened by 5 bases and J by 9 bases, with 16 bases between the two germline ends. The DNA for the CDR3 is TGTGCCAGCAGCACATCCGGGGATGTTAAAGCTTTCTTT. Translating gives CASSTSGDVKAFF.

This clonotype was seen many times. V usage is TRBV7-9 and J usage is TRBJ2-1; 7 nucleotides agree with TRBD1. The CDR3 runs to 14 residues. Trimming cost V 5 bases and J 4 bases; bases outside gene matches: 5. Germline assignment: CDR1 SEHNR and CDR2 FQNEAQ (reference sequence). The CDR3 nucleotides read TGTGCCAGCAGCGCGGACAGGCTTTACAATGAGCAGTTCTTC. It specifies CASSADRLYNEQFF. The full variable domain, its missing parts supplied by reference TRBV7-9 and TRBJ2-1, is DTGVSQNPRHKITKRGQNVTFRCDPISEHNRLYWYRQTLGQGPEFLTYFQNEAQLEKSRLLSDRFSAERPKGSFSTLEIQRTEQGDSAMYLCASSADRLYNEQFFGPGTRLTVL.

This clonotype was seen more than once but under ten times. The chain carries TRBV6-2 or TRBV6-3 and TRBJ2-7; 9 positions agree with TRBD1. Germline values: CDR1 MNHEY, CDR2 SVGEGT. The length of the CDR3 is 15 residues. V was pared by 5 bases and J by 1 base, with 6 bases of the junction left unmatched. CDR3 protein: CASSADRGLSYEQYF. DNA for the CDR3: TGTGCCAGCAGTGCGGACAGGGGTCTTTCCTACGAGCAGTACTTC.

This clonotype was recorded a few times. The chain joins TRBV6-5 to TRBJ2-6; D gene ambiguous. Germline CDR1 and CDR2: MNHEY and SVGAGI. The CDR3 loop spans 17 amino acids. V was pared by 0 bases and J by 0 bases, with 9 bases between. CDR3 amino acids: CASSYSVSPSGANVLTF. The CDR3 DNA sequence: TGTGCCAGCAGTTACTCGGTCAGCCCCTCTGGGGCCAACGTCCTGACTTTC.

At least ten counts were recorded for this clonotype. The CDR3 region has the DNA TGTGCCAGCAGCCCCTGGGACTGGTCCCGGACAGAGACCCAGTACTTC. It codes for CASSPWDWSRTETQYF. The chain employs TRBV6-5 and TRBJ2-5; a weak D match, TRBD2 (6 bases). The germline V gene encodes CDR1 MNHEY and CDR2 SVGAGI. The V gene lost 6 bases and the J gene lost 4 bases, with 21 bases spanning the gap. CDR3 size: 16 residues.

This clonotype was seen repeatedly, ten times or more. This chain connects TRBV7-3 to TRBJ2-3; possibly TRBD2 for D (6 bases). The CDR3 totals 15 residues. Germline V gives CDR1 SGHTA, CDR2 FQGTGA. The V gene lost 4 bases and the J gene lost 0 bases, with 11 bases spanning the gap. The CDR3 DNA sequence: TGTGCCAGCAGCTCAGGGACTTTTAGCACAGATACGCAGTATTTT. Its translation: CASSSGTFSTDTQYF. Supplemented by reference TRBV7-3 and TRBJ2-3, the full variable domain reads GAGVSQTPSNKVTEKGKYVELRCDPISGHTALYWYRQSLGQGPEFLIYFQGTGAADDSGLPNDRFFAVRPEGSVSTLKIQRTERGDSAVYLCASSSGTFSTDTQYFGPGTRLTVL.

The table lists this clonotype with many counts. The rearrangement links TRBV7-2 to TRBJ1-2; possibly TRBD1 for D (6 bases). V lost 1 base and J 4 bases, leaving 10 bases between the germline ends. The CDR3 covers 14 residues. Germline lookup yields CDR1 SGHTA and CDR2 FQGNSA. DNA for the CDR3: TGTGCCAGCAGCTTAGAAGGACAGCTCTATGGCTACACCTTC. Translating gives CASSLEGQLYGYTF.